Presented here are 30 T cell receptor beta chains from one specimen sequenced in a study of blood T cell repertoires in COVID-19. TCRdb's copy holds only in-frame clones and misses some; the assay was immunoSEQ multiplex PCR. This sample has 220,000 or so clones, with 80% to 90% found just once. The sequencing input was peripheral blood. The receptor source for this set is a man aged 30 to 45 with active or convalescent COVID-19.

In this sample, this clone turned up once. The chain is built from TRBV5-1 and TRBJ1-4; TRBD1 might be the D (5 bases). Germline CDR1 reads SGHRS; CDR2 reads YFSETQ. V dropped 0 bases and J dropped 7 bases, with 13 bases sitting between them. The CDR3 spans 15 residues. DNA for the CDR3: TGCGCCAGCAGCTTGGAGGGCAGGGACTCTGAAAAACTGTTTTTT. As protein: CASSLEGRDSEKLFF. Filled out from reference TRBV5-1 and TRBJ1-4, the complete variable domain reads KAGVTQTPRYLIKTRGQQVTLSCSPISGHRSVSWYQQTPGQGLQFLFEYFSETQRNKGNFPGRFSGRQFSNSRSEMNVSTLELGDSALYLCASSLEGRDSEKLFFGSGTQLSVL.

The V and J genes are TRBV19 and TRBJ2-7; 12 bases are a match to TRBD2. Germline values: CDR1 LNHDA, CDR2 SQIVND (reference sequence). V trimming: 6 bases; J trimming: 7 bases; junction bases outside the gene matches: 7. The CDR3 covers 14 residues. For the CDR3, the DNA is TGTGCCAGTAGGAGGACTAGCGGGGTGATTGAGCAGTACTTC. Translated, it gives CASRRTSGVIEQYF.

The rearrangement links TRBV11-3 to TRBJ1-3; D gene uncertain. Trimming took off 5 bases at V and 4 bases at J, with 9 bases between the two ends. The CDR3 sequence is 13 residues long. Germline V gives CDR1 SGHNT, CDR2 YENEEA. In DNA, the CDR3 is TGTGCCAGCAGCCCCGACGGGGGAAACACCATATATTTT. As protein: CASSPDGGNTIYF.

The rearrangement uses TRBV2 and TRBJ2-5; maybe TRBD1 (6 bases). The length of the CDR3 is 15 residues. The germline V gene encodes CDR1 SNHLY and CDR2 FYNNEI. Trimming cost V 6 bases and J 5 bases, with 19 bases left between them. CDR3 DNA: TGTGCCAGCAGCCCCTGGGGGCAGGGTTCGGAGACCCAGTACTTC. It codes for CASSPWGQGSETQYF. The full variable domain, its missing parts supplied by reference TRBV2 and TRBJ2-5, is EPEVTQTPSHQVTQMGQEVILRCVPISNHLYFYWYRQILGQKVEFLVSFYNNEISEKSEIFDDQFSVERPDGSNFTLKIRSTKLEDSAMYFCASSPWGQGSETQYFGPGTRLLVL.

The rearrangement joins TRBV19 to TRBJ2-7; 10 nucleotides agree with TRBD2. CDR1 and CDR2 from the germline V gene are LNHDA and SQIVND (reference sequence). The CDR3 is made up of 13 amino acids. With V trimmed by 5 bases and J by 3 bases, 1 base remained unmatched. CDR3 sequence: CASSASGGYEQYF. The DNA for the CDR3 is TGTGCCAGTAGTGCTAGCGGGGGCTACGAGCAGTACTTC.

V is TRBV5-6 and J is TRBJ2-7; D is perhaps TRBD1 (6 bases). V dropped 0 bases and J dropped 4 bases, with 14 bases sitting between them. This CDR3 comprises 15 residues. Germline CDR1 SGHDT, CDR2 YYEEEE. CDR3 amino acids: CASSLEGGGGYEQYF. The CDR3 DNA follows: TGTGCCAGCAGCTTGGAAGGTGGGGGCGGATACGAGCAGTACTTC. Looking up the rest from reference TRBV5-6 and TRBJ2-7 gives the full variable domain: DAGVTQSPTHLIKTRGQQVTLRCSPKSGHDTVSWYQQALGQGPQFIFQYYEEEERQRGNFPDRFSGHQFPNYSSELNVNALLLGDSALYLCASSLEGGGGYEQYFGPGTRLTVT.

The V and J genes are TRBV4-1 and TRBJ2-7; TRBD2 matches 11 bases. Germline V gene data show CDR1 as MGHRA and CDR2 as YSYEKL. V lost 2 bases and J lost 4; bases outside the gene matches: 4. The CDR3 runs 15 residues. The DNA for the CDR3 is TGCGCCAGCAGCCAACCAGCTAGCGGGGGGTACGAGCAGTACTTC. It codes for CASSQPASGGYEQYF.

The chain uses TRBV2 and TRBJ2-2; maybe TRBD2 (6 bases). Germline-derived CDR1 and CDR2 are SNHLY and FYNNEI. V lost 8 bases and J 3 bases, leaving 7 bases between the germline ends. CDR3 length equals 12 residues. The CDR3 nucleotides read TGTGCCAGCCGCGGGGACACCGGGGAGCTGTTTTTT. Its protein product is CASRGDTGELFF. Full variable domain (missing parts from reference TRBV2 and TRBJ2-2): EPEVTQTPSHQVTQMGQEVILRCVPISNHLYFYWYRQILGQKVEFLVSFYNNEISEKSEIFDDQFSVERPDGSNFTLKIRSTKLEDSAMYFCASRGDTGELFFGEGSRLTVL.

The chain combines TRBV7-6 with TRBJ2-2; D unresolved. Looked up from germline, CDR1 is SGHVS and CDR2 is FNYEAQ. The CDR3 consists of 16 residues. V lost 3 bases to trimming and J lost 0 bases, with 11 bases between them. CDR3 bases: TGTGCCAGCAGCTTGAGGCTGACGACGAACACCGGGGAGCTGTTTTTT. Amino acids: CASSLRLTTNTGELFF.

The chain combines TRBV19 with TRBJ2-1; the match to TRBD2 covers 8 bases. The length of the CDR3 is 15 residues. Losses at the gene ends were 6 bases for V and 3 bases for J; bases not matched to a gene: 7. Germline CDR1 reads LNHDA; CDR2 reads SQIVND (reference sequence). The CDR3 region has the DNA TGTGCCAGTAGCGACATGCGGGAGGTCTACAATGAGCAGTTCTTC. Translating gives CASSDMREVYNEQFF.

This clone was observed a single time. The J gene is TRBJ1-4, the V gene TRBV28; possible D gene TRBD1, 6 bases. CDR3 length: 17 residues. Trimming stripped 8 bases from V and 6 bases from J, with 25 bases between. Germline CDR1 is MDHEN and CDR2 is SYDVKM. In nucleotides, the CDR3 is TGTGCCAGCGATTCCATTTCTCGGGCAGGGGAAGATGAAAAACTGTTTTTT. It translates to CASDSISRAGEDEKLFF.

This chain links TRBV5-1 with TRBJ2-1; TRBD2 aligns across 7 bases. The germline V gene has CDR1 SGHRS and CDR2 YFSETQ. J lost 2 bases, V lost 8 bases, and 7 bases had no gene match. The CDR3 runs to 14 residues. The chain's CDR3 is CASQRGAAYNEQFF. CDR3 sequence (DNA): TGCGCCAGTCAGCGGGGTGCTGCCTACAATGAGCAGTTCTTC.

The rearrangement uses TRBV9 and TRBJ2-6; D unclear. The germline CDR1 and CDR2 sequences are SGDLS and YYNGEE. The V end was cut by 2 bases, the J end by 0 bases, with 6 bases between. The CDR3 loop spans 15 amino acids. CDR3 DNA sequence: TGTGCCAGCAGCGTCACAGTCTCTGGGGCCAACGTCCTGACTTTC. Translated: CASSVTVSGANVLTF.

The CDR3 DNA reads TGTGCCTGGAGTACTCGCTCCTACGAGCAGTACTTC. It translates to CAWSTRSYEQYF. V usage is TRBV30 and J usage is TRBJ2-7; D not certain. The CDR3 is 12 residues long. CDR1 GTSNPN and CDR2 SVGIG come from the germline V gene (reference sequence). Trimming left V 2 bases short and J 0 bases short, with 5 bases between. The full variable domain, rest sourced from reference TRBV30 and TRBJ2-7, is SQTIHQWPATLVQPVGSPLSLECTVEGTSNPNLYWYRQAAGRGLQLLFYSVGIGQISSEVPQNLSASRPQDRQFILSSKKLLLSDSGFYLCAWSTRSYEQYFGPGTRLTVT.

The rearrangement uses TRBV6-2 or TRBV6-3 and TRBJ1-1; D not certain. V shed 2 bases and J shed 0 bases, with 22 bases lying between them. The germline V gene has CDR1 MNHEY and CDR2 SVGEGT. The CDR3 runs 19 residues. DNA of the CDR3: TGTGCCAGCAGTTACCCCAATGCCGGGGTAAATTTAATGAACACTGAAGCTTTCTTT. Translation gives CASSYPNAGVNLMNTEAFF.

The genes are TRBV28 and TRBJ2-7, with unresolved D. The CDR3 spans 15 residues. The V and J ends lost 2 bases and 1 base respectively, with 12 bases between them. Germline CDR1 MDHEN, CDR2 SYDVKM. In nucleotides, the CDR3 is TGTGCCAGCAGTTTAAATGAGCCACCTTCCTACGAGCAGTACTTC. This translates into CASSLNEPPSYEQYF.

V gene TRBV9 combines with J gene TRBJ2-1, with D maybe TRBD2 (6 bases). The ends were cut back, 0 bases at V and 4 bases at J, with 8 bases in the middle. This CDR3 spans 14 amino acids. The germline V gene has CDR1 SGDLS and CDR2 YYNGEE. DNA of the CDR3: TGTGCCAGCAGCGTAGAGGAGGGATACAATGAGCAGTTCTTC. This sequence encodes CASSVEEGYNEQFF.

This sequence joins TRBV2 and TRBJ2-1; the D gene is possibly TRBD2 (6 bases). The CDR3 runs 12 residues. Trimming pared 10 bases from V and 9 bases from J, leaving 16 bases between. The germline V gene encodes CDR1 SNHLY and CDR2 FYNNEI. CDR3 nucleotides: TGTGCCAACGGGGGTAGAACGGGTGAGCAGTTCTTC. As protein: CANGGRTGEQFF.

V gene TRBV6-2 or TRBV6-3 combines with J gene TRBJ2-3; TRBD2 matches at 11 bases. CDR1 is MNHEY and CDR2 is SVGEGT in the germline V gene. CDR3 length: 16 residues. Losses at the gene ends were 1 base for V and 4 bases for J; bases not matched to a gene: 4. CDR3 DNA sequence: TGTGCCAGCAGTTACTTCCTAGCGGGGGGTTCAGATACGCAGTATTTT. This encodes CASSYFLAGGSDTQYF.

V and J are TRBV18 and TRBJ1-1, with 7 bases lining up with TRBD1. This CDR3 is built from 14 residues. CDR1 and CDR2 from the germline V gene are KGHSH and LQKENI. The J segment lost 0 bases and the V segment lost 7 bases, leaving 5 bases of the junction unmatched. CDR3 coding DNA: TGTGCCAGCTACGGGACAGTTTTGAACACTGAAGCTTTCTTT. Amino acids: CASYGTVLNTEAFF.

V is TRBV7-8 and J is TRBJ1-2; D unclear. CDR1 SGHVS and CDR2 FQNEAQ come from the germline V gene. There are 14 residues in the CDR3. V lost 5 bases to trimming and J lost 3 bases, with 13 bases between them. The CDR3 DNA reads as TGTGCCAGCAGCCCGGGAGGGTACCACTATGGCTACACCTTC. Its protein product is CASSPGGYHYGYTF.

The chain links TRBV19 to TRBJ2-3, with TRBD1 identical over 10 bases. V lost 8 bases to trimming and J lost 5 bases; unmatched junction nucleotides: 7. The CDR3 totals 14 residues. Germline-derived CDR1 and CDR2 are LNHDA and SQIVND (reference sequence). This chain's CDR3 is CASRDRGEGDTQYF. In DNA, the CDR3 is TGTGCCAGTCGGGACAGGGGAGAAGGAGATACGCAGTATTTT.

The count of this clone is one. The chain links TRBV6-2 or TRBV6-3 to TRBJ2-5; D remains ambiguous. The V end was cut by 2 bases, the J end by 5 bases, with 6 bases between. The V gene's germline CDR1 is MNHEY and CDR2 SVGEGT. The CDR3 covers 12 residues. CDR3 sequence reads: CASSYGVETQYF. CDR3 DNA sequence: TGTGCCAGCAGTTACGGAGTGGAGACCCAGTACTTC.

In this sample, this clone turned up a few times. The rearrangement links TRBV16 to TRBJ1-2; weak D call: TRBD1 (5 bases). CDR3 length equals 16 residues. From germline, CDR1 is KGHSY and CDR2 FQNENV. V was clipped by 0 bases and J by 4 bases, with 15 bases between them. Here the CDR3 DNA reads TGTGCCAGCAGCCAATCGGAAAGGCAGGGCGGCTATGGCTACACCTTC. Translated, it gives CASSQSERQGGYGYTF.

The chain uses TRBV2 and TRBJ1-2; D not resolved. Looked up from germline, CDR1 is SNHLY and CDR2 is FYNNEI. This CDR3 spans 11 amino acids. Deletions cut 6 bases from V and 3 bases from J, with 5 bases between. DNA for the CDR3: TGTGCCAGCAGGTCCTACTATGGCTACACCTTC. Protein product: CASRSYYGYTF.

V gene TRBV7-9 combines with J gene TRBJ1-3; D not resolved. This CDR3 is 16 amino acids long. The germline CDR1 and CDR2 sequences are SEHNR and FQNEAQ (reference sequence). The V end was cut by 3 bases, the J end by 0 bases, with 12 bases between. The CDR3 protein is CASSFPGVNSGNTIYF. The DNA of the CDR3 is TGTGCCAGCAGCTTCCCAGGCGTCAACTCTGGAAACACCATATATTTT.

The CDR3 is CASSLTRGRHNEQFF. CDR3 nucleotides: TGTGCCAGCAGCTTAACGAGGGGGCGCCACAATGAGCAGTTCTTC. The chain recombines TRBV7-3 with TRBJ2-1; 7 bases are shared with TRBD1. CDR1 SGHTA and CDR2 FQGTGA come from the germline V gene. The junction had 4 bases not matched to a gene; V was cut back by 0 bases and J by 5 bases. CDR3 length: 15 amino acids.

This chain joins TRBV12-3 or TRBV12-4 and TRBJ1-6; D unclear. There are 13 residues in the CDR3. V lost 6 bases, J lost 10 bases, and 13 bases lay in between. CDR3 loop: CASSPLNRSPLHF. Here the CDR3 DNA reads TGTGCCAGCAGCCCCCTTAACCGGTCACCCCTCCACTTT.

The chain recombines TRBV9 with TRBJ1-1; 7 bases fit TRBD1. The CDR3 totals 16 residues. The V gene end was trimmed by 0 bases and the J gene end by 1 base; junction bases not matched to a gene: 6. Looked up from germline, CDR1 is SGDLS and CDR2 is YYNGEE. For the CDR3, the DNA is TGTGCCAGCAGCGTAGAAGAACAGGGGCGGAACACTGAAGCTTTCTTT. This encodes CASSVEEQGRNTEAFF.

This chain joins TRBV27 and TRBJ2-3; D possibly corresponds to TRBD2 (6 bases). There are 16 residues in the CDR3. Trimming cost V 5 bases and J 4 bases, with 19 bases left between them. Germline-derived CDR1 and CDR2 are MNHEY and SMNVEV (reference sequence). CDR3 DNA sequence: TGTGCCAGCAGTCCGGCGAGAGCGGAGGGAGCAGATACGCAGTATTTT. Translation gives CASSPARAEGADTQYF.